These 10 T cell receptor beta chains were all obtained from the same sample, sequenced in a study of OX40 agonist ivuxolimab in advanced cancers. Profiling relied on immunoSEQ multiplex PCR, and the TCRdb table lists in-frame clones only, not all of them. The profile shows roughly 110,000 clones, less than 95% of them singletons. The sample here was CD4+ or CD8+ T cells sorted from blood, taken in a trial of the OX40 agonist ivuxolimab. These TCRs come from an adult with an advanced solid tumor such as melanoma, head and neck, liver or kidney cancer.

The gene calls are TRBV28 and TRBJ2-2; 12 bases are a match to TRBD2. Trimming removed 7 bases from V and 3 bases from J; junction bases left unmatched: 3. Germline lookup yields CDR1 MDHEN and CDR2 SYDVKM. The CDR3 contains 15 residues. The DNA for the CDR3 is TGTGCCAGCACGCTAGCGGGAGGGGACACCGGGGAGCTGTTTTTT. It yields the protein CASTLAGGDTGELFF.

The chain has TRBV27 and TRBJ2-5; D remains ambiguous. The V gene's germline CDR1 is MNHEY and CDR2 SMNVEV (reference sequence). The CDR3 spans 12 residues. Trimming removed 7 bases from V and 6 bases from J, with 12 bases in between. In DNA, the CDR3 is TGTGCCAGCACCAATCCCGTGAAGACCCAGTACTTC. It encodes CASTNPVKTQYF.

This chain joins TRBV5-1 and TRBJ2-2; 11 positions agree with TRBD1. The length of the CDR3 is 17 residues. The germline V gene encodes CDR1 SGHRS and CDR2 YFSETQ. The J segment lost 4 bases and the V segment lost 4 bases, leaving 9 bases of the junction unmatched. The CDR3 spells CASSLPPGTGGTGELFF. The CDR3 nucleotides are TGCGCCAGCAGCCTACCCCCCGGGACAGGGGGCACCGGGGAGCTGTTTTTT. The full variable domain, its missing parts supplied by reference TRBV5-1 and TRBJ2-2, is KAGVTQTPRYLIKTRGQQVTLSCSPISGHRSVSWYQQTPGQGLQFLFEYFSETQRNKGNFPGRFSGRQFSNSRSEMNVSTLELGDSALYLCASSLPPGTGGTGELFFGEGSRLTVL.

The chain has TRBV7-9 and TRBJ2-6, with D possibly being TRBD2 (6 bases). V was pared by 3 bases and J by 2 bases, with 11 bases between. The CDR3 runs 16 residues. Germline V gene sequence: CDR1 SEHNR, CDR2 FQNEAQ (reference sequence). The CDR3 DNA is TGTGCCAGCAGCTTTGGGGAGGTTGCTGGGGCCAACGTCCTGACTTTC. It is translated as CASSFGEVAGANVLTF.

This clone was picked up one time. The chain combines TRBV19 with TRBJ1-1; 7 nucleotides match TRBD1. Germline V gene sequence: CDR1 LNHDA, CDR2 SQIVND (reference sequence). The CDR3 sequence is 15 residues long. V gave up 7 bases and J gave up 4 bases; unmatched junction bases: 12. DNA of the CDR3: TGTGCCAGTAATCTTTTCGGGACAGAGGGCACTGAAGCTTTCTTT. The encoded protein is CASNLFGTEGTEAFF.

CDR3 nucleotides: TGTGCCAGCAGTCCTAGCGGGAACACAGATACGCAGTATTTT. Its protein is CASSPSGNTDTQYF. This sequence joins TRBV6-6 and TRBJ2-3; 9 nucleotides match TRBD2. The V segment lost 5 bases and the J segment 2 bases; nucleotides outside the gene matches: 2. The CDR3 has 14 residues. Germline-derived CDR1 and CDR2 are MNHNY and SVGAGI (reference sequence).

This clone was observed once. The chain is built from TRBV21-1 and TRBJ1-4. TRBV21-1 is listed as a pseudogene. This CDR3 comprises 11 residues. This CDR3 reads CASSEVGKLFF. CDR3 nucleotide sequence: TGTGCCAGCAGCGAGGTCGGAAAACTGTTTTTT.

V gene TRBV7-6 combines with J gene TRBJ2-3, with D possibly called TRBD1 or TRBD2 (6 bases each). Germline values: CDR1 SGHVS, CDR2 FNYEAQ. Trimming stripped 4 bases from V and 0 bases from J, with 11 bases between. The CDR3 consists of 15 residues. CDR3 loop: CASSSQGTSTDTQYF. For the CDR3, the DNA is TGTGCCAGCAGCTCCCAGGGGACTAGCACAGATACGCAGTATTTT.

The gene calls are TRBV28 and TRBJ1-5; 10 bases map to TRBD1. The germline CDR1 and CDR2 sequences are MDHEN and SYDVKM. Germline trimming cut 3 bases from V and 0 bases from J; bases unmatched to any gene: 5. CDR3 length: 17 residues. DNA of the CDR3: TGTGCCAGCAGTTTTGGGACAGGGGTCGGTAGCAATCAGCCCCAGCATTTT. This encodes CASSFGTGVGSNQPQHF.

The chain employs TRBV28 and TRBJ1-4; TRBD1 matches 7 bases. Germline CDR1 reads MDHEN; CDR2 reads SYDVKM. CDR3 length: 18 residues. The junction had 13 bases not matched to a gene; V was cut back by 5 bases and J by 1 base. The DNA of the CDR3 is TGTGCCAGCAGTGAGTACGGTACAGGGGTTAGAACTAATGAAAAACTGTTTTTT. This sequence encodes CASSEYGTGVRTNEKLFF.